The 21 T cell receptor beta chains below come from one sample, sequenced in a study of blood T cell repertoires in COVID-19. Produced via immunoSEQ multiplex PCR; TCRdb's table is partial and in-frame only. This table has 260,000 or so clones, around 82% appearing once. What was sequenced was PBMCs or T cells enriched from blood (not recorded which). Every receptor here comes from a woman aged 40 to 50 who had been exposed to COVID-19.

V usage is TRBV19 and J usage is TRBJ1-5; TRBD1 aligns across 7 bases. CDR3 length: 14 residues. The J segment lost 2 bases and the V segment lost 5 bases, leaving 3 bases of the junction unmatched. In germline, CDR1 is LNHDA, CDR2 SQIVND (reference sequence). Written as DNA, the CDR3 is TGTGCCAGTAGTGTTACAGGGGGCAATCAGCCCCAGCATTTT. It yields the protein CASSVTGGNQPQHF.

The rearrangement links TRBV7-9 to TRBJ2-1, with D possibly TRBD2 on 7 matching bases. Trimming removed 1 base from V and 4 bases from J, with 14 bases in between. Germline loops: CDR1 SEHNR, CDR2 FQNEAQ (reference sequence). The CDR3 covers 16 residues. CDR3 loop: CASSLVGGPIYNEQFF. CDR3 in DNA: TGTGCCAGCAGCTTAGTCGGGGGGCCAATTTACAATGAGCAGTTCTTC.

This CDR3 reads CASSLVRETGGNTEAFF. The CDR3 nucleotides read TGTGCCAGCAGTTTAGTGAGGGAGACCGGGGGGAACACTGAAGCTTTCTTT. The rearrangement joins TRBV27 to TRBJ1-1, with TRBD1 as a possible D gene (5 bases). The V and J ends lost 2 bases and 1 base respectively, with 17 bases between them. CDR1 MNHEY and CDR2 SMNVEV come from the germline V gene (reference sequence). This CDR3 is built from 17 residues.

The genes are TRBV7-2 and TRBJ2-3; TRBD2 agrees at 13 bases. V dropped 5 bases and J dropped 4; count of bases not matched to a gene: 3. Germline V gene sequence: CDR1 SGHTA, CDR2 FQGNSA. The CDR3 has 15 amino acids. CDR3 sequence reads: CASSGTSGVADTQYF. DNA for the CDR3: TGTGCCAGCAGCGGGACTAGCGGGGTCGCAGATACGCAGTATTTT.

The chain combines TRBV18 with TRBJ1-4; 7 positions match TRBD1. The CDR3 covers 14 residues. The germline V gene has CDR1 KGHSH and CDR2 LQKENI. V lost 4 bases and J lost 7; bases outside the gene matches: 6. The CDR3 reads CASSLGTESEKLFF. The CDR3 DNA is TGTGCCAGCTCACTAGGGACAGAAAGTGAAAAACTGTTTTTT. Based on the CDR3 plus reference TRBV18 and TRBJ1-4, the full variable domain is NAGVMQNPRHLVRRRGQEARLRCSPMKGHSHVYWYRQLPEEGLKFMVYLQKENIIDESGMPKERFSAEFPKEGPSILRIQQVVRGDSAAYFCASSLGTESEKLFFGSGTQLSVL.

The gene calls are TRBV7-2 and TRBJ2-3, with 14 bases aligning to TRBD2. The J segment lost 0 bases and the V segment lost 5 bases, leaving 4 bases of the junction unmatched. Germline values: CDR1 SGHTA, CDR2 FQGNSA. The CDR3 has 17 residues. The CDR3 DNA reads as TGTGCCAGCAGCCCGACTAGCGGGGGGGTTAGCACAGATACGCAGTATTTT. Its translation is CASSPTSGGVSTDTQYF.

The CDR3 coding sequence is TGTGCCTGGGACATGACAGGGGCTAACTATGGCTACACCTTC. Amino acids: CAWDMTGANYGYTF. The V and J genes are TRBV30 and TRBJ1-2, with 8 bases fitting TRBD1. The CDR3 is made up of 14 amino acids. Germline V CDR1 and CDR2: GTSNPN, SVGIG (reference sequence). After removal of 5 bases from V and 0 bases from J, the junction contained 5 bases not matched to a gene.

V is TRBV2 and J is TRBJ2-7, with TRBD1 matching 7 bases. Germline values: CDR1 SNHLY, CDR2 FYNNEI. The CDR3 extends over 14 amino acids. Unmatched junction bases numbered 6, after V lost 3 bases and J lost 4 bases. The chain's CDR3 is CASSETGSFYEQYF. The CDR3 DNA follows: TGTGCCAGCAGTGAGACAGGGTCATTTTACGAGCAGTACTTC.

The table lists this clone with a count of one. The chain links TRBV19 to TRBJ2-7; 7 positions match TRBD2. The CDR3 has 14 amino acids. Trimming removed 3 bases from V and 5 bases from J; junction bases left unmatched: 7. Per germline, CDR1 LNHDA and CDR2 SQIVND (reference sequence). The CDR3 protein is CASSIRGELDEQYF. For the CDR3, the DNA is TGTGCCAGTAGTATCCGGGGGGAGCTGGACGAGCAGTACTTC.

The chain joins TRBV15 to TRBJ2-1, with a possible D match to TRBD2 (5 bases). The CDR3 runs to 15 residues. The V end lost 0 bases, the J end lost 7 bases, and 13 bases lay between the germline ends. The germline gives CDR1 LNHNV, CDR2 YYDKDF (reference sequence). CDR3 sequence: CATSRDIGEWNEQFF. The CDR3 DNA is TGTGCCACCAGCAGAGATATTGGGGAGTGGAATGAGCAGTTCTTC.

This clone was found a few times. The gene calls are TRBV27 and TRBJ1-5, with D perhaps TRBD1 (6 bases). The germline V gene encodes CDR1 MNHEY and CDR2 SMNVEV (reference sequence). Trimming took off 4 bases at V and 7 bases at J, with 14 bases between the two ends. This CDR3 region has 14 residues. The CDR3 reads CASSSRTDGQPQHF. The CDR3 DNA reads as TGTGCCAGCAGTTCCCGGACAGACGGCCAGCCCCAGCATTTT.

This rearrangement joins TRBV5-8 to TRBJ1-1; D uncertain. Trimming took 5 bases from V and 1 from J, leaving 9 bases between them. The CDR3 consists of 13 residues. Germline CDR1 reads SGHTS; CDR2 reads YDEGEE. The CDR3 loop reads CASSPTGNTEAFF. DNA for the CDR3: TGTGCCAGCAGTCCGACGGGGAACACTGAAGCTTTCTTT.

This chain connects TRBV3-1 (or the pseudogene TRBV3-2) to TRBJ1-1; D remains ambiguous. The V and J ends lost 1 base and 4 bases respectively, with 10 bases between them. There are 14 residues in the CDR3. Germline CDR1 is LGHDT and CDR2 is YNNKEL (reference sequence). The CDR3 loop is CASSQAEARTEAFF. The CDR3 bases are TGTGCCAGCAGCCAAGCAGAGGCACGCACTGAAGCTTTCTTT.

In this sample, this clone turned up a few times. The rearrangement uses TRBV3-1 (or the pseudogene TRBV3-2) and TRBJ2-7; TRBD1 matches 9 bases. The CDR3 runs to 15 residues. Per germline, CDR1 LGHDT and CDR2 YNNKEL (reference sequence). Germline trimming cut 2 bases from V and 5 bases from J; bases unmatched to any gene: 7. CDR3 in amino acids: CASSQTGTGTDEQYF. For the CDR3, the DNA is TGTGCCAGCAGCCAAACCGGGACAGGGACCGACGAGCAGTACTTC.

V usage is TRBV19 and J usage is TRBJ2-1; 10 nucleotides match TRBD2. The CDR3 extends over 17 amino acids. Germline V lookup: CDR1 LNHDA, CDR2 SQIVND (reference sequence). J lost 3 bases, V lost 1 base, and 6 bases had no gene match. DNA for the CDR3: TGTGCCAGTAGTATAGGCGTAGCGGGGGGCAGCTACAATGAGCAGTTCTTC. Translation: CASSIGVAGGSYNEQFF. The full variable domain, in which reference TRBV19 and TRBJ2-1 provide the parts outside the CDR3, is DGGITQSPKYLFRKEGQNVTLSCEQNLNHDAMYWYRQDPGQGLRLIYYSQIVNDFQKGDIAEGYSVSREKKESFPLTVTSAQKNPTAFYLCASSIGVAGGSYNEQFFGPGTRLTVL.

The genes are TRBV4-3 and TRBJ1-1; 11 bases line up with TRBD1. Trimming cost V 1 base and J 5 bases; bases outside gene matches: 9. This CDR3 is built from 17 residues. Per the germline V gene, CDR1 is LGHNA and CDR2 is YSLEER. The DNA of the CDR3 is TGCGCCAGCAGCCAAGGGACAGGGGGCGCCGGGGGGACTGAAGCTTTCTTT. Its translation is CASSQGTGGAGGTEAFF.

The genes are TRBV5-1 and TRBJ2-7, with TRBD1 matching 9 bases. J gave up 3 bases and V 4 bases, and 17 bases lay outside the gene matches. The CDR3 length is 18 residues. Germline-derived CDR1 and CDR2 are SGHRS and YFSETQ. The CDR3 protein is CASSLRDRVSVGSYEQYF. The CDR3 coding sequence is TGCGCCAGCAGCCTACGGGACAGGGTCTCAGTGGGGAGCTACGAGCAGTACTTC. The whole variable domain, remainder taken from reference TRBV5-1 and TRBJ2-7, is KAGVTQTPRYLIKTRGQQVTLSCSPISGHRSVSWYQQTPGQGLQFLFEYFSETQRNKGNFPGRFSGRQFSNSRSEMNVSTLELGDSALYLCASSLRDRVSVGSYEQYFGPGTRLTVT.

This clone showed up many times. The chain carries TRBV7-2 and TRBJ1-2; maybe TRBD1 (6 bases). The CDR3 runs 14 residues. V was clipped by 5 bases and J by 4 bases, with 14 bases between them. Germline V lookup: CDR1 SGHTA, CDR2 FQGNSA. DNA for the CDR3: TGTGCCAGCAGCCTAAGACAGGACAGCTATGGCTACACCTTC. It yields the protein CASSLRQDSYGYTF.

The chain couples TRBV14 to TRBJ1-2; 8 bases are shared with TRBD1. V lost 5 bases, J lost 7 bases, and 6 bases stayed unmatched. Per germline, CDR1 SGHDN and CDR2 FVKESK. This CDR3 is 13 amino acids long. CDR3 in amino acids: CASSEQGASGYTF. The CDR3 region has the DNA TGTGCCAGCAGCGAGCAGGGGGCTTCTGGCTACACCTTC. Full variable domain (remainder filled in from reference TRBV14 and TRBJ1-2): EAGVTQFPSHSVIEKGQTVTLRCDPISGHDNLYWYRRVMGKEIKFLLHFVKESKQDESGMPNNRFLAERTGGTYSTLKVQPAELEDSGVYFCASSEQGASGYTFGSGTRLTVV.

The chain links TRBV7-9 to TRBJ2-7; weak D call: TRBD1 (6 bases). Germline CDR1 SEHNR, CDR2 FQNEAQ (reference sequence). The CDR3 length is 14 residues. Trimming pared 5 bases from V and 3 bases from J, leaving 14 bases between. CDR3 sequence reads: CASSHRDTFYEQYF. CDR3 in DNA: TGTGCCAGCAGCCACCGGGACACCTTCTACGAGCAGTACTTC. The variable domain in full, with the rest retrieved from reference TRBV7-9 and TRBJ2-7, is DTGVSQNPRHKITKRGQNVTFRCDPISEHNRLYWYRQTLGQGPEFLTYFQNEAQLEKSRLLSDRFSAERPKGSFSTLEIQRTEQGDSAMYLCASSHRDTFYEQYFGPGTRLTVT.

The chain combines TRBV3-1 (or the pseudogene TRBV3-2) with TRBJ1-5; weak D call: TRBD1 (5 bases). The CDR3 runs 15 residues. Germline assignment: CDR1 LGHDT and CDR2 YNNKEL (reference sequence). Deletions cut 0 bases from V and 2 bases from J, with 8 bases between. CDR3 loop: CASSQDAGGNQPQHF. The CDR3 DNA reads as TGTGCCAGCAGCCAAGACGCGGGGGGCAATCAGCCCCAGCATTTT.